The 27 T cell receptor beta chains given below trace back to one sample, sequenced in a study of tumor-infiltrating lymphocytes in oesophageal squamous cell carcinoma. Each CDR3 protein gets one entry after TCRdb re-called the PCR reads with MiXCR. Seen here are about 12,000 distinct CDR3 sequences, around 48% observed once, and the top ten hold about 28%. The source material was esophageal tumor tissue. The origin of the receptors is a female donor with esophageal squamous cell carcinoma.

The gene calls are TRBV10-3 and TRBJ2-1; D is unclear. The DNA end is a closer match to TRBJ1-2, so the J assignment may be wrong. Germline CDR1 ENHRY, CDR2 SYGVKD. The CDR3 has 15 amino acids. In DNA, the CDR3 is TGTGCCATCAGTGACCAGCTCCCAGCTAACTATGGCTACACCTTC. Protein: CAISDQLPANYGYTF.

This clonotype is medium-sized. This sequence joins TRBV7-9 and TRBJ2-1; D remains unclear. V gave up 5 bases and J gave up 3 bases, with 17 bases separating them. This CDR3 spans 16 amino acids. Germline V gene sequence: CDR1 SEHNR, CDR2 FQNEAQ (reference sequence). The CDR3 coding sequence is TGTGCCAGCAGCCACAACCGGGCCGCATTCTACAATGAGCAGTTCTTC. This codes for CASSHNRAAFYNEQFF.

The V call is TRBV24-1, the J call TRBJ1-1; D unclear. This CDR3 contains 15 residues. V lost 4 bases and J 0 bases, leaving 11 bases between the germline ends. Germline V gene sequence: CDR1 KGHDR, CDR2 SFDVKD. CDR3 in DNA: TGTGCCACCAGTGAATCTTTAGAAATGAACACTGAAGCTTTCTTT. Protein: CATSESLEMNTEAFF.

The chain links TRBV7-8 to TRBJ2-3, with unresolved D. The germline gives CDR1 SGHVS, CDR2 FQNEAQ. The CDR3 is made up of 12 amino acids. V lost 4 bases to trimming and J lost 6 bases, with 8 bases between them. This chain's CDR3 is CASSSPTDTQYF. The CDR3 region has the DNA TGTGCCAGCAGCTCACCTACGGATACGCAGTATTTT.

The rearrangement uses TRBV7-6 and TRBJ2-1, with 7 nucleotides matching TRBD2. Germline lookup yields CDR1 SGHVS and CDR2 FNYEAQ. V lost 1 base, J lost 4 bases, and 7 bases stayed unmatched. The CDR3 is 16 amino acids. This chain's CDR3 is CASSLGGRASYNEQFF. The DNA for the CDR3 is TGTGCCAGCAGCTTAGGTGGGAGGGCCTCATACAATGAGCAGTTCTTC.

This clonotype was recorded at least ten times. The V and J genes are TRBV12-3 or TRBV12-4 and TRBJ1-5; D remains unclear. The CDR3 is made up of 13 amino acids. V shed 6 bases and J shed 2 bases, with 8 bases lying between them. Here the CDR3 reads CASSPERNQPQHF. DNA for the CDR3: TGTGCCAGCAGCCCTGAGCGCAATCAGCCCCAGCATTTT.

V and J are TRBV11-2 and TRBJ1-5, with D unresolved. Germline lookup yields CDR1 SGHAT and CDR2 FQNNGV. The CDR3 loop spans 14 amino acids. Trimming left V 0 bases short and J 9 bases short, with 12 bases between. The CDR3 DNA reads TGTGCCAGCAGCTTAGACCGCGAGCCTCGGCCCCAGCATTTT. It yields the protein CASSLDREPRPQHF.

The chain links TRBV6-6 to TRBJ2-3; 13 bases align to TRBD2. The end of the DNA aligns better with TRBJ2-1, so the J call may be wrong. The length of the CDR3 is 20 residues. Germline V gives CDR1 MNHNY, CDR2 SVGAGI (reference sequence). The CDR3 sequence: CASTDGLAGAHLESYNEQFF. Written as DNA, the CDR3 is TGTGCCAGCACCGATGGACTAGCGGGAGCCCACCTAGAATCCTACAATGAGCAGTTCTTC.

This clonotype was observed a handful of times. This sequence joins TRBV12-3 or TRBV12-4 and TRBJ2-6; D unclear. The CDR3 has 9 amino acids. Trimming shortened V by 3 bases and J by 18 bases, and 6 bases separated the two germline ends. The CDR3 loop reads CASSFGETF. For the CDR3, the DNA is TGTGCCAGCAGTTTTGGAGAGACTTTC.

This clonotype turned up a few times. The CDR3 bases are TGTGCCAGCTCCGTAGGTTGGGGCGAGCAGTACTTC. Translating gives CASSVGWGEQYF. The V and J genes are TRBV7-2 and TRBJ2-7; D is unresolved. The CDR3 contains 12 residues. V dropped 8 bases and J dropped 6 bases, with 14 bases sitting between them. Germline V lookup: CDR1 SGHTA, CDR2 FQGNSA. Filled out from reference TRBV7-2 and TRBJ2-7, the complete variable domain reads GAGVSQSPSNKVTEKGKDVELRCDPISGHTALYWYRQSLGQGLEFLIYFQGNSAPDKSGLPSDRFSAERTGGSVSTLTIQRTQQEDSAVYLCASSVGWGEQYFGPGTRLTVT.

This clonotype was counted ten times or more. This chain connects TRBV27 to TRBJ1-2, with TRBD1 identical over 7 bases. From germline, CDR1 is MNHEY and CDR2 SMNVEV (reference sequence). The CDR3 has 13 amino acids. Trimming took 4 bases from V and 10 from J; bases not matched to a gene: 9. CDR3 DNA sequence: TGTGCCAGCAGTTCACAGGGGAATGGAGACTACACCTTC. As protein: CASSSQGNGDYTF.

The chain uses TRBV7-2 and TRBJ1-5, with D perhaps TRBD1 (5 bases). The CDR3 sequence is 14 residues long. V lost 3 bases and J 7 bases, leaving 13 bases between the germline ends. The V gene's germline CDR1 is SGHTA and CDR2 FQGNSA. The CDR3 DNA is TGTGCCAGCAGCTTTATGCAGGGTCGCCAGCCCCAGCATTTT. This encodes CASSFMQGRQPQHF. The variable domain in full, with the rest retrieved from reference TRBV7-2 and TRBJ1-5, is GAGVSQSPSNKVTEKGKDVELRCDPISGHTALYWYRQSLGQGLEFLIYFQGNSAPDKSGLPSDRFSAERTGGSVSTLTIQRTQQEDSAVYLCASSFMQGRQPQHFGDGTRLSIL.

The rearrangement joins TRBV10-3 to TRBJ2-1; D gene ambiguous. The end of the DNA aligns better with TRBJ2-5, so the J call may be wrong. Germline V gene lookup returns CDR1 ENHRY and CDR2 SYGVKD. This CDR3 region has 12 residues. CDR3 sequence: CAIKKGSGTQYF. CDR3 DNA sequence: TGTGCCATCAAAAAGGGTTCGGGGACCCAGTACTTC.

This chain links TRBV12-5 with TRBJ2-6; 8 nucleotides match TRBD1. Per germline, CDR1 LGHNT and CDR2 FRNRAP. V shed 2 bases and J 0 bases; nucleotides not matched to a gene: 3. CDR3 length equals 17 residues. The CDR3 reads CASGLSGGNSGANVLTF. The CDR3 DNA sequence: TGTGCTAGTGGTTTGTCAGGGGGCAACTCTGGGGCCAACGTCCTGACTTTC.

The chain carries TRBV6-1 and TRBJ2-5, with no clear D. Trimming left V 3 bases short and J 5 bases short, with 7 bases between. The CDR3 is made up of 12 amino acids. Germline V gene lookup returns CDR1 MNHNS and CDR2 SASEGT. CDR3 DNA sequence: TGTGCCAGCAGTGATTGGGTGGAGACCCAGTACTTC. This translates into CASSDWVETQYF.

This clonotype is a singleton in its sample. V and J are TRBV7-6 and TRBJ2-2; maybe TRBD2 (7 bases). The CDR3 sequence is 15 residues long. Germline V lookup: CDR1 SGHVS, CDR2 FNYEAQ. V dropped 6 bases and J dropped 6 bases, with 17 bases sitting between them. The CDR3 DNA reads as TGTGCCAGCAGTCTGGGGGGGCGCGGATCCGGGGAGCTGTTTTTT. Its protein product is CASSLGGRGSGELFF.

This clonotype has only one observation. The J gene is TRBJ1-6, the V gene TRBV6-2 or TRBV6-3, with 10 bases identical to TRBD1. The end of the DNA aligns better with TRBJ2-7, so the J call may be wrong. This CDR3 has 14 amino acids. From germline, CDR1 is MNHEY and CDR2 SVGEGT. For the CDR3, the DNA is TGTGCCAGCAGTTCCGGGACAGGGGTGGCCGAGCAGTACTTC. Translating it yields CASSSGTGVAEQYF.

This rearrangement joins TRBV28 to TRBJ2-1, with 7 bases aligning to TRBD2. V trimming: 5 bases; J trimming: 14 bases; junction bases outside the gene matches: 6. The CDR3 runs to 11 residues. Germline loops: CDR1 MDHEN, CDR2 SYDVKM. The CDR3: CASSTRGREFF. The CDR3 nucleotides read TGTGCCAGCAGTACCCGGGGGAGGGAGTTCTTC. Full variable domain (remainder filled in from reference TRBV28 and TRBJ2-1): DVKVTQSSRYLVKRTGEKVFLECVQDMDHENMFWYRQDPGLGLRLIYFSYDVKMKEKGDIPEGYSVSREKKERFSLILESASTNQTSMYLCASSTRGREFFGPGTRLTVL.

With regard to this clonotype: An end of the junction differs from the germline gene, which may be a read error. The genes are TRBV7-2 and TRBJ2-1; 8 bases align to TRBD1. Germline V gene sequence: CDR1 SGHTA, CDR2 FQGNSA. The CDR3 totals 15 residues. Here the CDR3 DNA reads TGTGCCAGCAGCTCTCGACAGGGGTCACTCACACCCCTCCACTTC. It codes for CASSSRQGSLTPLHF.

The CDR3 reads CASSLGPGRREQYF. The CDR3 coding sequence is TGTGCCAGCAGCTTAGGGCCCGGGAGGCGGGAGCAGTATTTT. This rearrangement joins TRBV7-2 to TRBJ2-3, with 7 bases aligning to TRBD2. The junction had 9 bases not matched to a gene; V was cut back by 1 base and J by 11 bases. From germline, CDR1 is SGHTA and CDR2 FQGNSA. The CDR3 is 14 amino acids.

The chain is built from TRBV28 and TRBJ2-5, with TRBD1 matching over 10 bases. The J call may not be correct, given that the DNA end is closer to TRBJ1-2. Germline CDR1 is MDHEN and CDR2 is SYDVKM. The CDR3 has 14 amino acids. This CDR3 is CASRDRGVDYGYTF. CDR3 DNA: TGTGCCAGCCGGGACAGGGGTGTTGACTATGGCTACACCTTC.

This clonotype has only a few counts. The CDR3 end shows no conserved phenylalanine or tryptophan, and so a read error is likely. The DNA is omitted, as the CDR3 cannot be located on it reliably, and the CDR3 follows TCRdb's listing. The rearrangement links TRBV27 to TRBJ2-7; TRBD1, as called in the table, went unchecked against the DNA. The CDR3 comprises 19 residues, both ends counted. CDR1 and CDR2 from the germline V gene are MNHEY and SMNVEV (reference sequence). CDR3 amino acids: CASSSPQGLGTNYGYTFGS.

V gene TRBV12-3 or TRBV12-4 combines with J gene TRBJ2-1, with D hard to call. The J call may not be correct, given that the DNA end is closer to TRBJ2-5. The CDR3 runs 14 residues. CDR3 sequence: CASSYRATQETQYF. For the CDR3, the DNA is TGTGCCAGCAGTTATAGGGCGACGCAAGAGACCCAGTACTTC.

A few counts support this clonotype. The V gene is TRBV7-2, the J gene TRBJ1-6; D unclear. The germline V and J ends were trimmed by 5 bases and 9 bases, with 17 bases remaining between them. This CDR3 has 15 residues. Per germline, CDR1 SGHTA and CDR2 FQGNSA. CDR3 residues: CASSDGTLPFSPLHF. In DNA form, the CDR3 reads TGTGCCAGCAGCGACGGAACTCTTCCTTTTTCACCCCTCCACTTT. The complete variable domain, with remaining parts taken from reference TRBV7-2 and TRBJ1-6, reads GAGVSQSPSNKVTEKGKDVELRCDPISGHTALYWYRQSLGQGLEFLIYFQGNSAPDKSGLPSDRFSAERTGGSVSTLTIQRTQQEDSAVYLCASSDGTLPFSPLHFGNGTRLTVT.

The chain couples TRBV6-6 to TRBJ2-6; D gene unclear. Trimming took off 6 bases at V and 0 bases at J, with 9 bases between the two ends. This CDR3 contains 15 residues. Germline V lookup: CDR1 MNHNY, CDR2 SVGAGI (reference sequence). CDR3 nucleotide sequence: TGTGCCAGCAGCTCGAGACGCTCTGGGGCCAACGTCCTGACTTTC. Its protein product is CASSSRRSGANVLTF.

In this sample, this clonotype turned up many times. The chain joins TRBV27 to TRBJ2-1, with D perhaps being TRBD1 or TRBD2 (5 bases each). V lost 6 bases, J lost 5 bases, and 14 bases lay in between. The germline gives CDR1 MNHEY, CDR2 SMNVEV (reference sequence). CDR3 size: 14 residues. For the CDR3, the DNA is TGTGCCAGCAGCCGTAGGGGAGCTGACAATGAGCAGTTCTTC. Protein: CASSRRGADNEQFF.

V usage is TRBV6-6 and J usage is TRBJ1-1; 10 bases fit TRBD1. The CDR3 extends over 14 amino acids. Trimming cost V 8 bases and J 5 bases; bases outside gene matches: 8. CDR1 and CDR2 (germline): MNHNY, SVGAGI (reference sequence). The CDR3 protein is CASARWTGGTEAFF. CDR3 coding DNA: TGTGCCAGCGCTCGATGGACAGGGGGGACTGAAGCTTTCTTT.